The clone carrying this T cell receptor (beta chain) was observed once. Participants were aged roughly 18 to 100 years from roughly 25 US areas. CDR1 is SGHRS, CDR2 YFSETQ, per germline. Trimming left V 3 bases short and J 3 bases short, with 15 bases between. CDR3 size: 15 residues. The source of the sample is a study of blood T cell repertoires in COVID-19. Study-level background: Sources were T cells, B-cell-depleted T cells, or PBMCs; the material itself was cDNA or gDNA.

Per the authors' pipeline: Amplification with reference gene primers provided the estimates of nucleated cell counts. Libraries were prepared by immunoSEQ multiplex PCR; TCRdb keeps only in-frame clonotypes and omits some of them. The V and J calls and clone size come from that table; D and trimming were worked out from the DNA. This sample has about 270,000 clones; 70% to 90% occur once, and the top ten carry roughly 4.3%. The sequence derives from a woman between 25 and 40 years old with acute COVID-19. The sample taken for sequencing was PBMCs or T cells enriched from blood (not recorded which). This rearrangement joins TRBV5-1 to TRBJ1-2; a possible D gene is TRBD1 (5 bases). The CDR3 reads CASSSAAGLDYGYTF. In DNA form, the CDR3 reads TGCGCCAGCAGCTCCGCGGCAGGGTTGGACTATGGCTACACCTTC.